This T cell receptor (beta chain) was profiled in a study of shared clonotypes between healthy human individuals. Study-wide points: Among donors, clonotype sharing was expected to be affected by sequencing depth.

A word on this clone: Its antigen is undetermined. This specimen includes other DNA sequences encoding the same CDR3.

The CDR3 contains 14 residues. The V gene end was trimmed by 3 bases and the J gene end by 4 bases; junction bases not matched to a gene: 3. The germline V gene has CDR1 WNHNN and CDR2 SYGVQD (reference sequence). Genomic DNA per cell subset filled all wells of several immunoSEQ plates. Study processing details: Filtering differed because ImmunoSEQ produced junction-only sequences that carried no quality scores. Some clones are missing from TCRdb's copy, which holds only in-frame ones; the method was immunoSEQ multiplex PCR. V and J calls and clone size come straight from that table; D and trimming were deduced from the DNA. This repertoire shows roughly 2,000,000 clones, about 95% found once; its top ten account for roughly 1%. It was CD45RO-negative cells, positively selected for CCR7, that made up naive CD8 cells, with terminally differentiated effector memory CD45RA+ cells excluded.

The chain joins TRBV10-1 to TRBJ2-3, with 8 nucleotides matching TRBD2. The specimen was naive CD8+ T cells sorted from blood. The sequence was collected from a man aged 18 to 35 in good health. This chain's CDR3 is CASSDSGRADTQYF. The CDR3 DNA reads TGCGCCAGCAGTGACAGCGGGAGAGCAGATACGCAGTATTTT.